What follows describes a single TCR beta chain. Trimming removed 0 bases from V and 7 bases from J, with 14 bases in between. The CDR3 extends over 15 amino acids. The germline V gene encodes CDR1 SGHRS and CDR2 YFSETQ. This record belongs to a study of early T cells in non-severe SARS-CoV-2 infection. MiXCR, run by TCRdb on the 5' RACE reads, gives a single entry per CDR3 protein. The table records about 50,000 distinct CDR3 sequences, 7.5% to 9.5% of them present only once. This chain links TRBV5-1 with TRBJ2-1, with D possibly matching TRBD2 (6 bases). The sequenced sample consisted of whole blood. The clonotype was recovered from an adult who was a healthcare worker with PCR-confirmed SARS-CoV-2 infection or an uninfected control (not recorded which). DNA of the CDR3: TGCGCCAGCAGCTTGGTGTCGGGGGAGGTTAATGAGCAGTTCTTC. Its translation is CASSLVSGEVNEQFF.